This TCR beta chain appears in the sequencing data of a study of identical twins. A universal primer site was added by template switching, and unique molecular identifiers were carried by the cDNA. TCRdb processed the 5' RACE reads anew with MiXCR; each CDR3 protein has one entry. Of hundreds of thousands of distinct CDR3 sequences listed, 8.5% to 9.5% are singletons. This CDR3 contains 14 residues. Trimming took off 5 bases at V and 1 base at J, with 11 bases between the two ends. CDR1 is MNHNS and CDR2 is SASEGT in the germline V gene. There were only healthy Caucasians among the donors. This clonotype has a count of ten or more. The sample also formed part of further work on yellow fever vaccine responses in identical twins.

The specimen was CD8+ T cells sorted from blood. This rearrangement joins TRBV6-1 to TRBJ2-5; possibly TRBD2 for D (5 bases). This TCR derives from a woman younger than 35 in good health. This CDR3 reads CASSPSGLQETQYF. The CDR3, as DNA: TGTGCCAGCAGTCCCTCAGGACTCCAAGAGACCCAGTACTTC.